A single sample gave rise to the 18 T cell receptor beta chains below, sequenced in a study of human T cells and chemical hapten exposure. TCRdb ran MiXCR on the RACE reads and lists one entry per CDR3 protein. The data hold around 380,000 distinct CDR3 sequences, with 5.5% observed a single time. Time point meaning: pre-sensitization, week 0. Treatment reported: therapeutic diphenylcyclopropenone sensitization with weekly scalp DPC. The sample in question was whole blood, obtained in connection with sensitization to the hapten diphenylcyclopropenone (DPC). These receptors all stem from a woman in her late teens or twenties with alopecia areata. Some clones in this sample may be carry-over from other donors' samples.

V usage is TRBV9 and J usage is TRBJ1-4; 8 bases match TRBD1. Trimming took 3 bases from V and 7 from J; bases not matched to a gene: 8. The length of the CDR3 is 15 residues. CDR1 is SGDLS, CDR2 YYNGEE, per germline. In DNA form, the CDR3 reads TGTGCCAGCAGCGCAGACTGGACAGGGAGTGAAAAACTGTTTTTT. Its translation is CASSADWTGSEKLFF.

The CDR3 sequence is CASSYSEAAFF. CDR3 nucleotides: TGTGCCAGCAGTTACAGTGAAGCAGCTTTCTTT. The chain couples TRBV6-2 or TRBV6-3 to TRBJ1-1; D uncertain. V lost 2 bases to trimming and J lost 10 bases, with 8 bases between them. CDR3 length: 11 residues. Germline V gene sequence: CDR1 MNHEY, CDR2 SVGEGT.

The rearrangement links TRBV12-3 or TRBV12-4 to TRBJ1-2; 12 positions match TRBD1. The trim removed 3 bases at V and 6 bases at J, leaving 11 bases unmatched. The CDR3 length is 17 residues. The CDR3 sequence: CASSLLRPGQGADGYTF. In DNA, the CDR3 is TGTGCCAGCAGTTTGCTGAGGCCGGGACAGGGGGCTGATGGCTACACCTTC.

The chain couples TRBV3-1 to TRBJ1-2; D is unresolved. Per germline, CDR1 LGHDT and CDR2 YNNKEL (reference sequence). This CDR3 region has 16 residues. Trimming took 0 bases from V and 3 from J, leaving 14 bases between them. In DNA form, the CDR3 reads TGTGCCAGCAGCCAAGATTTTATGAGGTCGCACTATGGCTACACCTTC. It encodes CASSQDFMRSHYGYTF. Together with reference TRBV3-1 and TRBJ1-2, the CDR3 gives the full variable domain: DTAVSQTPKYLVTQMGNDKSIKCEQNLGHDTMYWYKQDSKKFLKIMFSYNNKELIINETVPNRFSPKSPDKAHLNLHINSLELGDSAVYFCASSQDFMRSHYGYTFGSGTRLTVV.

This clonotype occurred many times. The DNA of the CDR3 is TGCGCCAGCAGCAAGGACGGAGGTCGCACAGATACGCAGTATTTT. It encodes CASSKDGGRTDTQYF. The rearrangement links TRBV5-1 to TRBJ2-3, with D tentatively TRBD2 (5 bases). V was pared by 4 bases and J by 1 base, with 13 bases between. The germline V gene has CDR1 SGHRS and CDR2 YFSETQ. The CDR3 sequence is 15 residues long.

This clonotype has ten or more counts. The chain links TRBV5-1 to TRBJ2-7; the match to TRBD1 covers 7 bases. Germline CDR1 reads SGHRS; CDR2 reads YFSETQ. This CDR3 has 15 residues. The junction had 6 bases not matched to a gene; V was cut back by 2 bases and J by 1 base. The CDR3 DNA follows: TGCGCCAGCAGCTTCAGCTGGGACAGTTCCTACGAGCAGTACTTC. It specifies CASSFSWDSSYEQYF.

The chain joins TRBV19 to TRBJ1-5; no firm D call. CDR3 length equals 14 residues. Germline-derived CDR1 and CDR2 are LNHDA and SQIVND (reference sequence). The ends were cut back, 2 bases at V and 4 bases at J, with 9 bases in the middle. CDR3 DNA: TGTGCCAGTAGTATAAGTGTGGAAAATCAGCCCCAGCATTTT. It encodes CASSISVENQPQHF.

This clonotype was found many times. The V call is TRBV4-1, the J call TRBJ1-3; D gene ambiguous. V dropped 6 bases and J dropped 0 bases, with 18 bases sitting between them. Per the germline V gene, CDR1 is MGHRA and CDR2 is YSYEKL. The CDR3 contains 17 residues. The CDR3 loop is CASSHEYPLSSGNTIYF. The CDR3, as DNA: TGCGCCAGCAGTCACGAATATCCACTGAGCTCTGGAAACACCATATATTTT.

CDR3 in DNA: TGTGCCAGCAGTCGTGGGACCCGTGCTTCTTCCTCTGGAAACACCATATATTTT. Translated, it gives CASSRGTRASSSGNTIYF. The chain recombines TRBV6-6 with TRBJ1-3, with a weak D call TRBD1 (5 bases). The V end was cut by 5 bases, the J end by 0 bases, with 20 bases between. The germline gives CDR1 MNHNY, CDR2 SVGAGI (reference sequence). The CDR3 consists of 18 residues.

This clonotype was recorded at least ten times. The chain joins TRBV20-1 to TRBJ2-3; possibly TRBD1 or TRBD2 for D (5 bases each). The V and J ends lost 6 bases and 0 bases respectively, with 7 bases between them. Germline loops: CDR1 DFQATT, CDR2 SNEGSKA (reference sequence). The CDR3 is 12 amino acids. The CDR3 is CSAGPSTDTQYF. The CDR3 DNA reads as TGCAGTGCGGGACCGAGCACAGATACGCAGTATTTT.

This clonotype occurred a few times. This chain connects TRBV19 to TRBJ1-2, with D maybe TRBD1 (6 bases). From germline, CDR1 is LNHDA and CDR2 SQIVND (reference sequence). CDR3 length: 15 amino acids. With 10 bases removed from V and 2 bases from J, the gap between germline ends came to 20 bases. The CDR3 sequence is CATGPTGQRNYGYTF. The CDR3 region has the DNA TGTGCCACCGGACCCACGGGACAACGCAACTATGGCTACACCTTC.

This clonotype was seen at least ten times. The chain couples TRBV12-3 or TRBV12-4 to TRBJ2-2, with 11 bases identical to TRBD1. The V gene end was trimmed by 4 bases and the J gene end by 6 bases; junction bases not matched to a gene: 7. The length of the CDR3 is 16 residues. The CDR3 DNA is TGTGCCAGCAGTTCCATAGGACAGGGGGCATCCGGGGAGCTGTTTTTT. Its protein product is CASSSIGQGASGELFF.

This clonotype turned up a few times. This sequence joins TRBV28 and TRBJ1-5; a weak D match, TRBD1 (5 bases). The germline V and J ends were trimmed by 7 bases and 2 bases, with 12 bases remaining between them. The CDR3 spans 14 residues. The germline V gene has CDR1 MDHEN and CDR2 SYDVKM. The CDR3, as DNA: TGTGCCAGCACCCTGAGAGGGGGCAATCAGCCCCAGCATTTT. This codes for CASTLRGGNQPQHF.

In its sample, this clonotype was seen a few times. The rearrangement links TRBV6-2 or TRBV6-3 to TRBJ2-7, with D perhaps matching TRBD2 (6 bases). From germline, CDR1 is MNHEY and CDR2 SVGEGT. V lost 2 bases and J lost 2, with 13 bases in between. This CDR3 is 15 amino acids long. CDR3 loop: CASSYTGPGAYEQYF. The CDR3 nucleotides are TGTGCCAGCAGTTACACCGGGCCGGGGGCCTACGAGCAGTACTTC.

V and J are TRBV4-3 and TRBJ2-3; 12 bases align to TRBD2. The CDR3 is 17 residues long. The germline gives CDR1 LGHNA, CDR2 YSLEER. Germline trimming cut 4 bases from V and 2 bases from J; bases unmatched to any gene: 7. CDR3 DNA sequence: TGCGCCAGCAGCCGCAGAACTAGCGGGGGGCTCACAGATACGCAGTATTTT. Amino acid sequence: CASSRRTSGGLTDTQYF.

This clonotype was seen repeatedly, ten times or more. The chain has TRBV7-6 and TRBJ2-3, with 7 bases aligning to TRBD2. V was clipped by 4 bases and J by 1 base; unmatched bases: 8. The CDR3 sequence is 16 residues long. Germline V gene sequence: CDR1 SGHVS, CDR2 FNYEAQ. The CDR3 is CASSSKLARGTDTQYF. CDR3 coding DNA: TGTGCCAGCAGCTCAAAACTAGCGCGGGGCACAGATACGCAGTATTTT.

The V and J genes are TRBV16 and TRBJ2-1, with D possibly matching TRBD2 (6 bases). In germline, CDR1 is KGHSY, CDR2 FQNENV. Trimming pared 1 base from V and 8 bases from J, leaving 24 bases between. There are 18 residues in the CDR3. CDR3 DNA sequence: TGTGCCAGCAGCCAATTTTCTAGAGCGACGGGGGAATGGGATGAGCAGTTCTTC. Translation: CASSQFSRATGEWDEQFF.

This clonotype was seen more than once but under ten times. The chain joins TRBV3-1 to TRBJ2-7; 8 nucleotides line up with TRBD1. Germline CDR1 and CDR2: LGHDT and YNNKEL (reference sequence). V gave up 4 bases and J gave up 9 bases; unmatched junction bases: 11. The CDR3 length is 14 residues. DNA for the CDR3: TGTGCCAGCAGCCCGGGACAGGACTCGTCTGTGCAGTACTTC. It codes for CASSPGQDSSVQYF.